This is a list of T cell receptor beta chains from one sample in a study of identical twins. TCRdb independently ran MiXCR on the 5' RACE reads; one entry per CDR3 protein. The sample has some 500,000 distinct CDR3 sequences; more than 9% are singletons. A further study also used this sample, focusing on yellow fever vaccine responses in identical twins.

The sequencing sample was made of PBMCs. Source of these receptors: a woman younger than 30 in good health. Each CDR3 is given with its conserved first and last residue. The D gene is left open where the match is weak.

d_gene: TRBD2
j_gene: TRBJ2-1
v_gene: TRBV29-1
CDR3aa: CSTDSRTRVYNEQFF

d_gene: .
j_gene: TRBJ2-5
v_gene: TRBV2
CDR3aa: CASGEIQETQYF

d_gene: .
j_gene: TRBJ2-1
v_gene: TRBV12-3/TRBV12-4
CDR3aa: CPCSGEAVRDNEQFF

d_gene: .
j_gene: TRBJ2-1
v_gene: TRBV7-6
CDR3aa: CASSSPPRTHEQFF

d_gene: TRBD1
j_gene: TRBJ1-2
v_gene: TRBV4-1
CDR3aa: CASSHALDEGASYGYTF

d_gene: TRBD2
j_gene: TRBJ2-5
v_gene: TRBV19
CDR3aa: CASSIRLAVQETQYF

d_gene: TRBD1
j_gene: TRBJ2-7
v_gene: TRBV7-9
CDR3aa: CASSWQTGISYEQYF

d_gene: TRBD2
j_gene: TRBJ2-7
v_gene: TRBV20-1
CDR3aa: CSAYFLGGTTNEQYF

d_gene: .
j_gene: TRBJ2-7
v_gene: TRBV5-4
CDR3aa: CASSKEIGVMGEQYF

d_gene: .
j_gene: TRBJ1-6
v_gene: TRBV2
CDR3aa: CASSWTDNSPLHF

d_gene: TRBD2
j_gene: TRBJ2-7
v_gene: TRBV3-1
CDR3aa: CASSHLSGGAGEQYF

d_gene: .
j_gene: TRBJ1-4
v_gene: TRBV5-1
CDR3aa: CASSLSGREKLFF

d_gene: .
j_gene: TRBJ2-5
v_gene: TRBV29-1
CDR3aa: CSAGPGEETQYF

d_gene: .
j_gene: TRBJ2-5
v_gene: TRBV30
CDR3aa: CAWSGIGARGPRETQYF

d_gene: .
j_gene: TRBJ2-3
v_gene: TRBV4-3
CDR3aa: CASSRLGDTQYF

d_gene: TRBD1
j_gene: TRBJ2-7
v_gene: TRBV28
CDR3aa: CASSSRGSMTYEQYF

d_gene: .
j_gene: TRBJ2-5
v_gene: TRBV5-1
CDR3aa: CASSLATGQIAQYF

d_gene: TRBD2
j_gene: TRBJ2-3
v_gene: TRBV20-1
CDR3aa: CSAPIGSGAGTQYF

d_gene: TRBD1
j_gene: TRBJ1-1
v_gene: TRBV4-1
CDR3aa: CASSQADRENTEAFF

d_gene: TRBD2
j_gene: TRBJ2-3
v_gene: TRBV5-1
CDR3aa: CASSLRLAGNADTQYF

d_gene: .
j_gene: TRBJ2-2
v_gene: TRBV7-2
CDR3aa: CASSLEPIGELFF

d_gene: TRBD1
j_gene: TRBJ2-7
v_gene: TRBV18
CDR3aa: CASSAQTGGTYEQYF

d_gene: .
j_gene: TRBJ1-6
v_gene: TRBV7-8
CDR3aa: CASSTPVAAPLHF

d_gene: .
j_gene: TRBJ1-1
v_gene: TRBV5-1
CDR3aa: CASSLAVGGVGTEAFF

d_gene: .
j_gene: TRBJ1-6
v_gene: TRBV9
CDR3aa: CASSVEGYNSPLHF

d_gene: .
j_gene: TRBJ2-3
v_gene: TRBV5-1
CDR3aa: CASSLGSVSTDTQYF

d_gene: .
j_gene: TRBJ1-4
v_gene: TRBV12-3/TRBV12-4
CDR3aa: CASSFGGRVEKLFF

d_gene: TRBD1
j_gene: TRBJ1-1
v_gene: TRBV24-1
CDR3aa: CATSGTGKVTEAFF

d_gene: .
j_gene: TRBJ2-3
v_gene: TRBV12-3/TRBV12-4
CDR3aa: CASSLGGGVDTQYF

d_gene: .
j_gene: TRBJ2-3
v_gene: TRBV27
CDR3aa: CASSTYLTDTQYF

d_gene: .
j_gene: TRBJ2-2
v_gene: TRBV5-1
CDR3aa: CASSLNLNTGELFF

d_gene: TRBD1
j_gene: TRBJ1-1
v_gene: TRBV27
CDR3aa: CASSSGQGRLYTEAFF

d_gene: TRBD1
j_gene: TRBJ2-7
v_gene: TRBV10-3
CDR3aa: CAIRGTGTTTWEQYF

d_gene: TRBD2
j_gene: TRBJ2-3
v_gene: TRBV5-1
CDR3aa: CASSIAGGTTDTQYF

d_gene: TRBD1
j_gene: TRBJ1-1
v_gene: TRBV7-3
CDR3aa: CASSLSLDRGRMNTEAFF

d_gene: TRBD2
j_gene: TRBJ2-3
v_gene: TRBV20-1
CDR3aa: CSARDFLAGYRDTQYF

d_gene: .
j_gene: TRBJ2-7
v_gene: TRBV5-1
CDR3aa: CASSPYLEEQYF

d_gene: TRBD2
j_gene: TRBJ2-3
v_gene: TRBV9
CDR3aa: CASSAELAGGLDTQYF

d_gene: .
j_gene: TRBJ2-1
v_gene: TRBV5-6
CDR3aa: CASSLEVEQFF

d_gene: .
j_gene: TRBJ2-7
v_gene: TRBV28
CDR3aa: CASSDSLSYEQYF

d_gene: TRBD2
j_gene: TRBJ2-1
v_gene: TRBV29-1
CDR3aa: CSVVLAGGDEQIF

d_gene: .
j_gene: TRBJ2-3
v_gene: TRBV6-5
CDR3aa: CASSYLESDTQYF

d_gene: .
j_gene: TRBJ2-5
v_gene: TRBV20-1
CDR3aa: CSAPSLVEETQYF

d_gene: .
j_gene: TRBJ2-1
v_gene: TRBV29-1
CDR3aa: CSVDGDAEQFF

d_gene: TRBD2
j_gene: TRBJ2-1
v_gene: TRBV28
CDR3aa: CASNSVTSGFYNEQFF

d_gene: TRBD2
j_gene: TRBJ2-1
v_gene: TRBV29-1
CDR3aa: CSVKTSGSYNEQFF

d_gene: .
j_gene: TRBJ1-5
v_gene: TRBV7-2
CDR3aa: CASSFNRPNQPQHF

d_gene: .
j_gene: TRBJ2-5
v_gene: TRBV7-8
CDR3aa: CASSPIVGETQYF

d_gene: TRBD2
j_gene: TRBJ2-7
v_gene: TRBV6-5
CDR3aa: CASSSLRGAGGPYEQYF

d_gene: .
j_gene: TRBJ2-3
v_gene: TRBV2
CDR3aa: CASRGDKSRTDTQYF

d_gene: .
j_gene: TRBJ2-5
v_gene: TRBV6-6
CDR3aa: CAVRTEGETQYF

d_gene: .
j_gene: TRBJ1-4
v_gene: TRBV3-1
CDR3aa: CASSQRQLSEKLFF

d_gene: TRBD1
j_gene: TRBJ1-5
v_gene: TRBV20-1
CDR3aa: CSARNEQGYSNQPQHF